Detailed here is one T cell receptor beta chain. Its antigen is still unknown. The data originate from a study of T cell responses to AZD1222 COVID-19 vaccine. This CDR3 region has 16 residues. CDR1 and CDR2 from the germline V gene are SGHTA and FQGNSA. The ends lost 2 bases at V and 6 bases at J; junction bases unmatched: 4. Using immunoSEQ multiplex PCR, the repertoire was profiled, and TCRdb retains in-frame clones only, with some absent. The sample holds about 17,000 clones, about four fifths seen once. General observations from the study: Donors skewed white British and female; clonal diversity was possibly underestimated.

The source is an adult who received the AZD1222 COVID-19 vaccine. Sequenced here: peripheral blood, sampled 28 days after the second AZD1222 dose. The chain has TRBV7-2 and TRBJ2-1; 13 nucleotides agree with TRBD2. The CDR3 region is CASSLWGLAGSNEQFF. The CDR3 DNA follows: TGTGCCAGCAGCTTATGGGGACTAGCGGGGAGCAATGAGCAGTTCTTC.